These 19 T cell receptor beta chains originate from one sample sequenced in a study of T-cell memory formation after mild COVID-19. Each CDR3 protein is one row after TCRdb ran MiXCR on the 5' RACE reads. The sample has just over 400,000 distinct CDR3 sequences, around a quarter seen once. Input material: PBMCs or a T cell subset sorted from them (not recorded which). These receptors came from an adult woman who had mild COVID-19 (a few samples of this study predate the infection). Cell type and time point are not known.

In this sample, this clonotype turned up a few times. The chain couples TRBV20-1 to TRBJ2-3; 10 nucleotides line up with TRBD2. The germline V gene has CDR1 DFQATT and CDR2 SNEGSKA (reference sequence). The CDR3 has 16 residues. V lost 0 bases to trimming and J lost 3 bases; unmatched junction nucleotides: 6. The CDR3 bases are TGCAGTGCTAGAGATCTGAGGACTAGCGGTACAGATACGCAGTATTTT. Protein sequence: CSARDLRTSGTDTQYF.

This chain links TRBV7-9 with TRBJ1-6; 8 bases are a match to TRBD1. Unmatched junction bases numbered 8, after V lost 0 bases and J lost 7 bases. The CDR3 is made up of 17 amino acids. The V gene's germline CDR1 is SEHNR and CDR2 FQNEAQ (reference sequence). CDR3 nucleotide sequence: TGTGCCAGCAGCTTAGCAGCGCACAGGGGGGAAAATTCACCCCTCCACTTT. Its protein is CASSLAAHRGENSPLHF.

The chain couples TRBV5-1 to TRBJ2-7; a weak D match, TRBD1 (6 bases). CDR1 is SGHRS and CDR2 is YFSETQ in the germline V gene. This CDR3 contains 13 residues. Trimming cost V 4 bases and J 6 bases, with 14 bases left between them. CDR3 in amino acids: CASSLTGTTEQYF. CDR3 in DNA: TGCGCCAGCAGCCTCACCGGGACAACCGAGCAGTACTTC.

This clonotype occurred a few times. This chain uses TRBV28 with TRBJ1-5; 8 bases fit TRBD1. Germline CDR1 reads MDHEN; CDR2 reads SYDVKM. The CDR3 has 16 amino acids. Trimming took 1 base from V and 3 from J; bases not matched to a gene: 5. The CDR3 bases are TGTGCCAGCAGTTTATTGTACAGGGGGGACAATCAGCCCCAGCATTTT. It specifies CASSLLYRGDNQPQHF.

This clonotype was seen a few times. The chain uses TRBV25-1 and TRBJ2-3, with D perhaps TRBD2 (7 bases). Germline-derived CDR1 and CDR2 are MGHDK and SYGVNS. The CDR3 runs 15 residues. V gave up 3 bases and J gave up 6 bases, with 16 bases separating them. The CDR3 protein is CASSDPRGAPDTQYF. The CDR3 DNA sequence: TGTGCCAGCAGTGACCCCCGGGGGGCGCCGGATACGCAGTATTTT.

This chain uses TRBV7-2 with TRBJ2-7; D call uncertain. This CDR3 comprises 15 residues. Germline lookup yields CDR1 SGHTA and CDR2 FQGNSA. V was clipped by 1 base and J by 2 bases, with 12 bases between them. CDR3 region: CASSLEGRTTYEQYF. In DNA form, the CDR3 reads TGTGCCAGCAGCTTAGAGGGCAGGACCACCTACGAGCAGTACTTC.

In DNA form, the CDR3 reads TGTGCCAGCAGTCCCTCGCGGAGGGAAAGCTATGGCTACACCTTC. Translating it yields CASSPSRRESYGYTF. The chain combines TRBV6-5 with TRBJ1-2; D remains unclear. The CDR3 is 15 amino acids. Germline values: CDR1 MNHEY, CDR2 SVGAGI. V was shortened by 5 bases and J by 4 bases, with 17 bases between the two germline ends.

This chain joins TRBV9 and TRBJ1-6; 9 bases line up with TRBD1. The CDR3 is 16 amino acids. Looked up from germline, CDR1 is SGDLS and CDR2 is YYNGEE. V was clipped by 2 bases and J by 7 bases; unmatched bases: 7. The CDR3 DNA reads TGTGCCAGCAGCGTGGCGGACAGGGGTAGGAATTCACCCCTCCACTTT. It codes for CASSVADRGRNSPLHF.

The chain carries TRBV7-8 and TRBJ1-4; D unresolved. The germline CDR1 and CDR2 sequences are SGHVS and FQNEAQ. The V end was cut by 1 base, the J end by 0 bases, with 6 bases between. The CDR3 spans 15 residues. In DNA, the CDR3 is TGTGCCAGCAGCTTAGGGCGCGCAACTAATGAAAAACTGTTTTTT. The encoded protein is CASSLGRATNEKLFF.

This clonotype has more than one count but fewer than ten. The J gene is TRBJ2-3, the V gene TRBV7-9; 13 positions match TRBD2. V lost 5 bases and J lost 4; bases outside the gene matches: 6. The germline gives CDR1 SEHNR, CDR2 FQNEAQ (reference sequence). This CDR3 has 16 amino acids. As DNA, the CDR3 is TGTGCCAGCAGCCCCGGGACTAGCGGGGTGGCAGATACGCAGTATTTT. Translated, it gives CASSPGTSGVADTQYF. Full variable domain (rest looked up from reference TRBV7-9 and TRBJ2-3): DTGVSQNPRHKITKRGQNVTFRCDPISEHNRLYWYRQTLGQGPEFLTYFQNEAQLEKSRLLSDRFSAERPKGSFSTLEIQRTEQGDSAMYLCASSPGTSGVADTQYFGPGTRLTVL.

The V gene is TRBV5-1, the J gene TRBJ2-1; no reliable D call. Germline CDR1 and CDR2: SGHRS and YFSETQ. The CDR3 covers 13 residues. Trimming stripped 4 bases from V and 6 bases from J, with 11 bases between. CDR3 loop: CASSDSRPNEQFF. The CDR3, as DNA: TGCGCCAGCAGCGACTCTAGGCCCAATGAGCAGTTCTTC.

This chain uses TRBV10-3 with TRBJ2-7, with D unresolved. Trimming left V 4 bases short and J 5 bases short, with 12 bases between. The length of the CDR3 is 13 residues. The germline CDR1 and CDR2 sequences are ENHRY and SYGVKD. The CDR3 region is CAISGRADDEQYF. The CDR3 coding sequence is TGTGCCATCAGTGGGAGAGCTGACGACGAGCAGTACTTC.

This clonotype was seen a handful of times. V usage is TRBV20-1 and J usage is TRBJ2-7; TRBD1 agrees at 9 bases. J gave up 5 bases and V 6 bases, and 8 bases lay outside the gene matches. Germline CDR1 is DFQATT and CDR2 is SNEGSKA (reference sequence). The CDR3 has 13 amino acids. In nucleotides, the CDR3 is TGCAGTGCAGCCACAGGGGGCGTCAACGAGCAGTACTTC. Its translation is CSAATGGVNEQYF.

This clonotype was observed a handful of times. CDR3 coding DNA: TGTGCCAGCAGTTTCCGCAGGACCTCTGGGGCCAACGTCCTGACTTTC. Its protein product is CASSFRRTSGANVLTF. The chain has TRBV12-3 or TRBV12-4 and TRBJ2-6; D gene uncertain. The CDR3 spans 16 residues. Trimming took off 3 bases at V and 0 bases at J, with 9 bases between the two ends.

V and J are TRBV11-3 and TRBJ2-1, with D perhaps matching TRBD2 (6 bases). The CDR3 runs 16 residues. Looked up from germline, CDR1 is SGHNT and CDR2 is YENEEA. Trimming stripped 3 bases from V and 7 bases from J, with 19 bases between. Here the CDR3 reads CASSLRGRTFWNEQFF. CDR3 in DNA: TGTGCCAGCAGCTTGCGGGGACGAACTTTTTGGAATGAGCAGTTCTTC.

J is TRBJ2-1 and V is TRBV9; no reliable D call. The germline CDR1 and CDR2 sequences are SGDLS and YYNGEE. The germline V and J ends were trimmed by 5 bases and 9 bases, with 12 bases remaining between them. The length of the CDR3 is 12 residues. In DNA form, the CDR3 reads TGTGCCAGCAGGGGCACGACGGCTGAGCAGTTCTTC. It translates to CASRGTTAEQFF.

The J gene is TRBJ1-1, the V gene TRBV4-3, with D hard to call. Germline V gene lookup returns CDR1 LGHNA and CDR2 YSLEER. The CDR3 is made up of 13 amino acids. V shed 2 bases and J shed 4 bases, with 8 bases lying between them. The CDR3 region is CASSQISTTEAFF. The CDR3 bases are TGCGCCAGCAGCCAAATAAGCACCACTGAAGCTTTCTTT.

This clonotype was picked up a small number of times. V and J are TRBV19 and TRBJ2-3; D remains ambiguous. V was trimmed by 6 bases and J by 2 bases, leaving 12 bases between them. Germline V gives CDR1 LNHDA, CDR2 SQIVND (reference sequence). CDR3 length: 14 residues. CDR3 DNA sequence: TGTGCCAGTAGCCCGGGTCCTAACACAGATACGCAGTATTTT. Its protein product is CASSPGPNTDTQYF. The full variable domain, completed using reference TRBV19 and TRBJ2-3, is DGGITQSPKYLFRKEGQNVTLSCEQNLNHDAMYWYRQDPGQGLRLIYYSQIVNDFQKGDIAEGYSVSREKKESFPLTVTSAQKNPTAFYLCASSPGPNTDTQYFGPGTRLTVL.

V gene TRBV7-9 combines with J gene TRBJ1-4; 7 nucleotides agree with TRBD1. Germline CDR1 and CDR2: SEHNR and FQNEAQ (reference sequence). Trimming removed 4 bases from V and 8 bases from J; junction bases left unmatched: 7. This CDR3 is 14 amino acids long. The CDR3 DNA follows: TGTGCCAGCAGCTCTCCGGGACAGCCGGAAAAACTGTTTTTT. Its protein product is CASSSPGQPEKLFF.